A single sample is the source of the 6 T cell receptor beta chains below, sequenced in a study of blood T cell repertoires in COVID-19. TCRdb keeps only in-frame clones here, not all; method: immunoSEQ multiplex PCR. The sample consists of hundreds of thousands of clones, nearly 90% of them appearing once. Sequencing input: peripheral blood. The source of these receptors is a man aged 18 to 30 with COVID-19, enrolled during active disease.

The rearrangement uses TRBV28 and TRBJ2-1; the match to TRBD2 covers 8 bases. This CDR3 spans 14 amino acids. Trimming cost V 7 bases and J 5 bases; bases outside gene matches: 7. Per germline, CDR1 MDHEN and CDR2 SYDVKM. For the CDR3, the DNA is TGTGCCAGCACTAGAGGACTAGCCAACAATGAGCAGTTCTTC. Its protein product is CASTRGLANNEQFF. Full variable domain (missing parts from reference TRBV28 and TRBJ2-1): DVKVTQSSRYLVKRTGEKVFLECVQDMDHENMFWYRQDPGLGLRLIYFSYDVKMKEKGDIPEGYSVSREKKERFSLILESASTNQTSMYLCASTRGLANNEQFFGPGTRLTVL.

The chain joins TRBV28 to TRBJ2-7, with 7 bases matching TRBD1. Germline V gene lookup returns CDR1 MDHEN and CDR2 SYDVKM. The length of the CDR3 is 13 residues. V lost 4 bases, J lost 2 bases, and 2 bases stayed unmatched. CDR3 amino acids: CASSSGQPYEQYF. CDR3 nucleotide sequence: TGTGCCAGCAGTTCGGGACAGCCCTACGAGCAGTACTTC.

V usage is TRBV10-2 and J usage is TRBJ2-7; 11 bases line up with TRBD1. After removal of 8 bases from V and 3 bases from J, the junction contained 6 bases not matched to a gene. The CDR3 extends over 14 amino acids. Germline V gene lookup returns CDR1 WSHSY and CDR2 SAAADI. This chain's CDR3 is CASVSGTGGYEQYF. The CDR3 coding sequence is TGCGCCAGCGTATCCGGGACAGGGGGCTACGAGCAGTACTTC.

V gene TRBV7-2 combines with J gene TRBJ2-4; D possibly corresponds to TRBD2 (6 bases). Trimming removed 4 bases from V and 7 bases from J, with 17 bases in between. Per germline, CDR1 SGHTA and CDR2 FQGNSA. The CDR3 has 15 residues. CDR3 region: CASSSYPSELNIQYF. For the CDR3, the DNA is TGTGCCAGCAGCTCCTACCCTAGCGAGCTGAACATTCAGTACTTC.

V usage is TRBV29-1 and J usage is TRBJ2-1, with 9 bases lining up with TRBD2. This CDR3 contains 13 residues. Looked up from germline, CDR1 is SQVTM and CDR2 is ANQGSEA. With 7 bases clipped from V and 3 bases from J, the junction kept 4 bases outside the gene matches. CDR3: CSDRAGGYNEQFF. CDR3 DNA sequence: TGCAGCGATCGAGCGGGAGGCTACAATGAGCAGTTCTTC.

CDR3 coding DNA: TGTGCCAGCAGTGCCCTTCAGACTTTTGGATATGGCTACACCTTC. It encodes CASSALQTFGYGYTF. V usage is TRBV25-1 and J usage is TRBJ1-2, with no clear D. V was pared by 4 bases and J by 5 bases, with 17 bases between. The CDR3 consists of 15 residues. Germline V gene lookup returns CDR1 MGHDK and CDR2 SYGVNS.